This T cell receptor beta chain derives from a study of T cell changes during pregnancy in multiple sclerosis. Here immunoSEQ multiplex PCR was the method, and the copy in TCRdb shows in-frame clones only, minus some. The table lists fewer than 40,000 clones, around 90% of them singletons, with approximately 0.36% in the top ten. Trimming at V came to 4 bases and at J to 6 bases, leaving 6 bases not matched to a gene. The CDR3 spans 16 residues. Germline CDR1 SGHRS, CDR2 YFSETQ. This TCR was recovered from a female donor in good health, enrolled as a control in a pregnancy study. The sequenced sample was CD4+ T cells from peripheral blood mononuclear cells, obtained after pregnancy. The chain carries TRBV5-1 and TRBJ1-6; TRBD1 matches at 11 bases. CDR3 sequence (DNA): TGCGCCAGCAGCCGGGGACAGGGGGAACCTAATTCACCCCTCCACTTT. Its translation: CASSRGQGEPNSPLHF. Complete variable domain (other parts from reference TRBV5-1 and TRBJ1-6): KAGVTQTPRYLIKTRGQQVTLSCSPISGHRSVSWYQQTPGQGLQFLFEYFSETQRNKGNFPGRFSGRQFSNSRSEMNVSTLELGDSALYLCASSRGQGEPNSPLHFGNGTRLTVT.